The clone carrying this T cell receptor (beta chain) was picked up a small number of times. This sample is drawn from a study of T cells in Graves' hyperthyroidism and ophthalmopathy. Authors of the study amplified TCR beta CDR3 regions from RNA transcripts. The study used the HTBI primer set for a first-round RT-PCR of the TCR CDR3. TCRdb recomputed calls from the multiplex PCR reads with MiXCR, one row per CDR3 protein. The sample lists under 350,000 distinct CDR3 sequences, about 13% occurring once. CDR1 SGHNT and CDR2 YENEEA come from the germline V gene. V shed 1 base and J shed 4 bases, with 12 bases lying between them. The CDR3 loop spans 15 amino acids. Calling Graves' hyperthyroidism stable meant ophthalmopathy did not progress within 18 months. Those with hyperthyroidism were 18 to 65 years old, newly diagnosed, and ill for under 2 months. Reasons for excluding patients were uncontrolled infection, other autoimmune disease, pregnancy or lactation. The study based diagnoses on clinical symptoms, serum thyroxine and TRAb, thyroid ultrasound and orbital computed tomography.

This receptor was obtained from a woman in her thirties or forties with Graves' hyperthyroidism. Specimen: blood. The rearrangement uses TRBV11-3 and TRBJ2-3; D tentatively reads TRBD1 or TRBD2 (5 bases each). This CDR3 reads CASSLGQRSADTQYF. CDR3 DNA: TGTGCCAGCAGCTTAGGACAGCGGAGCGCAGATACGCAGTATTTT.